This T cell receptor beta chain came from a study of blood T cell repertoires in COVID-19. Sequencing used immunoSEQ multiplex PCR; TCRdb keeps in-frame clones, though not all of them. The repertoire holds under 200,000 clones, about 88% seen once, with approximately 6% in the top ten. Germline V gives CDR1 SGHRS, CDR2 YFSETQ. The CDR3 totals 12 residues. Trimming shortened V by 7 bases and J by 3 bases, and 10 bases separated the two germline ends. The clonotype originates from a man aged 35-49 years with active or convalescent COVID-19. Specimen: peripheral blood. This chain connects TRBV5-1 to TRBJ1-2, with D hard to call. DNA of the CDR3: TGCGCCAGCTCACCTACGTACTATGGCTACACCTTC. Protein: CASSPTYYGYTF.